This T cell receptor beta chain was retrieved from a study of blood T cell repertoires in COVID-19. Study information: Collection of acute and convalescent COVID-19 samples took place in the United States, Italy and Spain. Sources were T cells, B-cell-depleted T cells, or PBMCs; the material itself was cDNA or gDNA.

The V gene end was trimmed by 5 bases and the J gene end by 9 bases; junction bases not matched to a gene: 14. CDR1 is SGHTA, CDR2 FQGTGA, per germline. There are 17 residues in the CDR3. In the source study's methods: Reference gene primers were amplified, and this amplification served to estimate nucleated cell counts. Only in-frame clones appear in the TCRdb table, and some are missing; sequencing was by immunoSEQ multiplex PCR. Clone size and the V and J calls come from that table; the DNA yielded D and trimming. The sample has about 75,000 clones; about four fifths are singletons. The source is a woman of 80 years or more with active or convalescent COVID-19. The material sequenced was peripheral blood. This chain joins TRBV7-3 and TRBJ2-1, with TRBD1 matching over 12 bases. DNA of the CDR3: TGTGCCAGCAGCCCCTACCGGGGGGGACAGGGGGCAGGTGAGCAGTTCTTC. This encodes CASSPYRGGQGAGEQFF. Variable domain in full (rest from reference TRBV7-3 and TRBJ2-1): GAGVSQTPSNKVTEKGKYVELRCDPISGHTALYWYRQSLGQGPEFLIYFQGTGAADDSGLPNDRFFAVRPEGSVSTLKIQRTERGDSAVYLCASSPYRGGQGAGEQFFGPGTRLTVL.